The rows below give T cell receptor beta chains drawn from one sample of a study of OX40 agonist ivuxolimab in advanced cancers. Some clones are missing from TCRdb's copy, which holds only in-frame ones; the method was immunoSEQ multiplex PCR. The sample contains approximately 15,000 clones, approximately 77% of which appear only once. This specimen was CD4+ or CD8+ T cells sorted from blood, taken in a trial of the OX40 agonist ivuxolimab. These receptors came from an adult with an advanced solid tumor such as melanoma, head and neck, liver or kidney cancer. Both conserved end residues are part of each CDR3. The order of the fields is clone size, V gene, D gene, J gene, CDR3 protein, CDR3 DNA. A D gene is named only where the DNA matches it firmly. Expanded clones are given a class, and other clones once, few, many or no size at all.

clone size: few; V gene: TRBV5-1; D gene: -; J gene: TRBJ1-1; CDR3 protein: CASSLGGGPVEAFF; CDR3 DNA: TGCGCCAGCAGCTTGGGTGGGGGTCCTGTCGAAGCTTTCTTT
clone size: -; V gene: TRBV28; D gene: -; J gene: TRBJ1-5; CDR3 protein: CASSLWKTDSRNQPQHF; CDR3 DNA: TGTGCCAGCAGTTTATGGAAGACAGACTCACGGAATCAGCCCCAGCATTTT
clone size: -; V gene: TRBV27; D gene: -; J gene: TRBJ2-7; CDR3 protein: CASSLVGGNTEQYF; CDR3 DNA: TGTGCCAGCAGTTTAGTAGGGGGGAATACCGAGCAGTACTTC
clone size: -; V gene: TRBV29-1; D gene: TRBD2; J gene: TRBJ2-3; CDR3 protein: CSVDPWTSGRDTDTQYF; CDR3 DNA: TGCAGCGTTGATCCTTGGACTAGCGGGAGGGATACAGATACGCAGTATTTT
clone size: -; V gene: TRBV6-5; D gene: -; J gene: TRBJ2-7; CDR3 protein: CASSYLPGPLEQYF; CDR3 DNA: TGTGCCAGCAGTTATCTGCCGGGACCCCTCGAGCAGTACTTC
clone size: -; V gene: TRBV7-8; D gene: TRBD1; J gene: TRBJ2-5; CDR3 protein: CASSPLPTGPQETQYF; CDR3 DNA: TGTGCCAGCAGCCCCCTTCCGACAGGGCCCCAAGAGACCCAGTACTTC
clone size: once; V gene: TRBV9; D gene: -; J gene: TRBJ2-1; CDR3 protein: CASSVVSGAPNEQFF; CDR3 DNA: TGTGCCAGCAGCGTTGTATCGGGAGCTCCCAATGAGCAGTTCTTC
clone size: -; V gene: TRBV28; D gene: TRBD2; J gene: TRBJ2-1; CDR3 protein: CASSAFSGSENEQFF; CDR3 DNA: TGTGCCAGCAGTGCCTTTAGCGGGAGTGAGAATGAGCAGTTCTTC
clone size: -; V gene: TRBV4-3; D gene: -; J gene: TRBJ2-7; CDR3 protein: CASSQASGAGYEQYF; CDR3 DNA: TGCGCCAGCAGCCAAGCATCGGGGGCAGGTTACGAGCAGTACTTC
clone size: -; V gene: TRBV28; D gene: -; J gene: TRBJ2-1; CDR3 protein: CASSRGVNPSPYNEQFF; CDR3 DNA: TGTGCCAGCAGCCGTGGGGTGAACCCCTCACCCTACAATGAGCAGTTCTTC
clone size: -; V gene: TRBV27; D gene: TRBD2; J gene: TRBJ2-7; CDR3 protein: CASSLAGVSYEQYF; CDR3 DNA: TGTGCCAGCAGTTTAGCGGGAGTCTCCTACGAGCAGTACTTC
clone size: few; V gene: TRBV6-6; D gene: -; J gene: TRBJ1-2; CDR3 protein: CASSLNWELANYGYTF; CDR3 DNA: TGTGCCAGCTCGTTGAATTGGGAATTAGCTAACTATGGCTACACCTTC
clone size: -; V gene: TRBV5-6; D gene: -; J gene: TRBJ2-2; CDR3 protein: CASSLGRWRAGELFF; CDR3 DNA: TGTGCCAGCAGCTTGGGCAGGTGGCGGGCCGGGGAGCTGTTTTTT
clone size: -; V gene: TRBV28; D gene: TRBD2; J gene: TRBJ2-5; CDR3 protein: CASSPLAGEETQYF; CDR3 DNA: TGTGCCAGCAGTCCACTAGCGGGAGAAGAGACCCAGTACTTC
clone size: -; V gene: TRBV7-2; D gene: TRBD1; J gene: TRBJ1-2; CDR3 protein: CASSDRDREANYGYTF; CDR3 DNA: TGTGCCAGCAGTGACCGGGACAGGGAAGCTAACTATGGCTACACCTTC
clone size: -; V gene: TRBV6-5; D gene: -; J gene: TRBJ1-2; CDR3 protein: CASSYGTTAYGYTF; CDR3 DNA: TGTGCCAGCAGTTACGGGACGACGGCTTATGGCTACACCTTC
clone size: -; V gene: TRBV7-3; D gene: -; J gene: TRBJ2-3; CDR3 protein: CASSRGTADTQYF; CDR3 DNA: TGTGCCAGCAGCCGCGGGACCGCAGATACGCAGTATTTT
clone size: few; V gene: TRBV6-5; D gene: -; J gene: TRBJ2-5; CDR3 protein: CASSLLGEETQYF; CDR3 DNA: TGTGCCAGCAGCCTGCTAGGGGAAGAGACCCAGTACTTC
clone size: -; V gene: TRBV30; D gene: TRBD2; J gene: TRBJ2-5; CDR3 protein: CAWSVGAGGPEETQYF; CDR3 DNA: TGTGCCTGGAGTGTAGGAGCGGGAGGGCCTGAAGAGACCCAGTACTTC
clone size: few; V gene: TRBV7-9; D gene: -; J gene: TRBJ2-7; CDR3 protein: CASSPSSYEQYF; CDR3 DNA: TGTGCCAGCAGCCCCAGCTCCTACGAGCAGTACTTC
clone size: -; V gene: TRBV7-6; D gene: -; J gene: TRBJ2-7; CDR3 protein: CASSLGGPNYEQYF; CDR3 DNA: TGTGCCAGCAGCTTAGGTGGACCTAACTACGAGCAGTACTTC
clone size: few; V gene: TRBV19; D gene: -; J gene: TRBJ1-2; CDR3 protein: CASSGASYTF; CDR3 DNA: TGTGCCAGTAGTGGGGCAAGCTACACCTTC
clone size: -; V gene: TRBV29-1; D gene: -; J gene: TRBJ2-7; CDR3 protein: CSVGYGYEQYF; CDR3 DNA: TGCAGCGTTGGGTATGGTTACGAGCAGTACTTC
clone size: -; V gene: TRBV18; D gene: TRBD1; J gene: TRBJ2-3; CDR3 protein: CASSPPEVTGAQIDTQYF; CDR3 DNA: TGTGCCAGCTCACCACCGGAGGTTACAGGGGCCCAAATAGATACGCAGTATTTT
clone size: -; V gene: TRBV27; D gene: TRBD2; J gene: TRBJ2-1; CDR3 protein: CASSPTTSGNEQFF; CDR3 DNA: TGTGCCAGCAGTCCAACTACTAGCGGAAATGAGCAGTTCTTC
clone size: -; V gene: TRBV7-9; D gene: TRBD1; J gene: TRBJ2-7; CDR3 protein: CASSPPGGSYEQYF; CDR3 DNA: TGTGCCAGCAGTCCTCCAGGGGGTTCCTACGAGCAGTACTTC
clone size: -; V gene: TRBV27; D gene: -; J gene: TRBJ2-7; CDR3 protein: CASSTNRESYEQYF; CDR3 DNA: TGTGCCAGCAGTACGAACAGGGAATCCTACGAGCAGTACTTC
clone size: once; V gene: TRBV6-6; D gene: -; J gene: TRBJ1-2; CDR3 protein: CASSTRGGWEYGYTF; CDR3 DNA: TGTGCCAGCAGTACCCGAGGGGGTTGGGAATATGGCTACACCTTC
clone size: -; V gene: TRBV13; D gene: -; J gene: TRBJ1-1; CDR3 protein: CASSLAGTEAFF; CDR3 DNA: TGTGCCAGCAGCTTAGCCGGGACCGAAGCTTTCTTT
clone size: few; V gene: TRBV6-1; D gene: -; J gene: TRBJ1-5; CDR3 protein: CASSEREGFNQPQHF; CDR3 DNA: TGTGCCAGCAGTGAACGGGAGGGTTTCAATCAGCCCCAGCATTTT
clone size: -; V gene: TRBV9; D gene: -; J gene: TRBJ1-1; CDR3 protein: CASSSDGLNTEAFF; CDR3 DNA: TGTGCCAGCAGCTCCGACGGATTGAACACTGAAGCTTTCTTT
clone size: -; V gene: TRBV5-5; D gene: -; J gene: TRBJ2-7; CDR3 protein: CASSLGTFVEQYF; CDR3 DNA: TGTGCCAGCAGCTTGGGGACCTTCGTCGAGCAGTACTTC
clone size: -; V gene: TRBV14; D gene: -; J gene: TRBJ2-1; CDR3 protein: CASSQDYGGYNEQFF; CDR3 DNA: TGTGCCAGCAGCCAAGATTACGGGGGATACAATGAGCAGTTCTTC
clone size: -; V gene: TRBV28; D gene: -; J gene: TRBJ1-6; CDR3 protein: CASSGPAGSPLHF; CDR3 DNA: TGTGCCAGCAGTGGGCCGGCGGGTTCACCCCTCCACTTT
clone size: once; V gene: TRBV13; D gene: TRBD2; J gene: TRBJ2-1; CDR3 protein: CASSSAPGTMFHEQFF; CDR3 DNA: TGTGCCAGCAGCTCAGCCCCCGGGACTATGTTCCATGAGCAGTTCTTC
clone size: medium-sized; V gene: TRBV15; D gene: -; J gene: TRBJ1-4; CDR3 protein: CATSRDRQAAEKLFF; CDR3 DNA: TGTGCCACCAGCAGAGATCGTCAGGCGGCTGAAAAACTGTTTTTT
clone size: -; V gene: TRBV6-6; D gene: -; J gene: TRBJ2-7; CDR3 protein: CASSPHYEQYF; CDR3 DNA: TGTGCCAGCAGCCCACACTACGAGCAGTACTTC
clone size: -; V gene: TRBV28; D gene: -; J gene: TRBJ2-5; CDR3 protein: CASSHQPGPQETQYF; CDR3 DNA: TGTGCCAGCAGTCACCAGCCGGGGCCCCAAGAGACCCAGTACTTC
clone size: -; V gene: TRBV11-2; D gene: -; J gene: TRBJ2-7; CDR3 protein: CASSSGGWEDEQYF; CDR3 DNA: TGTGCCAGCAGCTCCGGGGGCTGGGAAGACGAGCAGTACTTC
clone size: -; V gene: TRBV5-6; D gene: TRBD2; J gene: TRBJ2-1; CDR3 protein: CASSPIAGGPRNEQFF; CDR3 DNA: TGTGCCAGCAGCCCCATAGCGGGAGGGCCGAGGAATGAGCAGTTCTTC
clone size: -; V gene: TRBV18; D gene: TRBD2; J gene: TRBJ2-1; CDR3 protein: CASSPPTSGRNEQFF; CDR3 DNA: TGTGCCAGCTCACCCCCGACTAGCGGGAGGAATGAGCAGTTCTTC
clone size: -; V gene: TRBV7-9; D gene: -; J gene: TRBJ2-7; CDR3 protein: CASSPHSSYEQYF; CDR3 DNA: TGTGCCAGCAGCCCCCACAGTAGCTACGAGCAGTACTTC
clone size: -; V gene: TRBV11-2; D gene: -; J gene: TRBJ2-2; CDR3 protein: CASSLVEGRSGELFF; CDR3 DNA: TGTGCCAGCAGCTTAGTAGAGGGCCGAAGCGGGGAGCTGTTTTTT
clone size: -; V gene: TRBV6-1; D gene: TRBD1; J gene: TRBJ1-6; CDR3 protein: CASSEGLEGGGFLYNSPLHF; CDR3 DNA: TGTGCCAGCAGTGAGGGATTGGAAGGGGGCGGTTTCCTCTATAATTCACCCCTCCACTTT
clone size: -; V gene: TRBV4-1; D gene: TRBD2; J gene: TRBJ2-1; CDR3 protein: CASSAQPSGGDYNEQFF; CDR3 DNA: TGCGCCAGCAGCGCCCAACCGAGCGGGGGTGACTACAATGAGCAGTTCTTC
clone size: few; V gene: TRBV19; D gene: TRBD1; J gene: TRBJ1-2; CDR3 protein: CASTTPFLDRGEYGYTF; CDR3 DNA: TGTGCCAGTACCACCCCCTTCCTTGACAGGGGGGAGTATGGCTACACCTTC
clone size: -; V gene: TRBV4-3; D gene: TRBD2; J gene: TRBJ2-7; CDR3 protein: CASSQETGGFMAYEQYF; CDR3 DNA: TGCGCCAGCAGCCAAGAAACGGGGGGATTTATGGCCTACGAGCAGTACTTC
clone size: -; V gene: TRBV6-4; D gene: TRBD1; J gene: TRBJ2-7; CDR3 protein: CASGLRTGYEQYF; CDR3 DNA: TGTGCCAGCGGTCTCCGGACAGGCTACGAGCAGTACTTC
clone size: -; V gene: TRBV28; D gene: -; J gene: TRBJ1-4; CDR3 protein: CASSFRTEATNEKLFF; CDR3 DNA: TGTGCCAGCAGTTTCAGGACAGAAGCAACTAATGAAAAACTGTTTTTT
clone size: -; V gene: TRBV18; D gene: TRBD1; J gene: TRBJ2-2; CDR3 protein: CASSPPEPGRGLGGELFF; CDR3 DNA: TGTGCCAGCTCACCACCGGAACCGGGCAGGGGGCTCGGCGGGGAGCTGTTTTTT
clone size: -; V gene: TRBV28; D gene: -; J gene: TRBJ1-2; CDR3 protein: CASSVAPRQGYGYTF; CDR3 DNA: TGTGCCAGCAGCGTAGCCCCACGGCAGGGTTATGGCTACACCTTC
clone size: -; V gene: TRBV9; D gene: -; J gene: TRBJ1-5; CDR3 protein: CASSVEGNSNQPQHF; CDR3 DNA: TGTGCCAGCAGCGTAGAGGGTAATAGCAATCAGCCCCAGCATTTT
clone size: -; V gene: TRBV13; D gene: TRBD1; J gene: TRBJ1-5; CDR3 protein: CASSLTGGEFAQPQHF; CDR3 DNA: TGTGCCAGCAGCCTAACAGGGGGCGAGTTCGCTCAGCCCCAGCATTTT
clone size: -; V gene: TRBV2; D gene: TRBD1; J gene: TRBJ2-1; CDR3 protein: CASSERGPSSSYNEQFF; CDR3 DNA: TGTGCCAGCAGTGAAAGGGGGCCTAGCTCCTCCTACAATGAGCAGTTCTTC